The T cell receptor (beta chain) under discussion was sequenced for a study of Tregs in tolerant kidney transplant recipients (dated by TCRdb to between 2018 and 2020). General notes on the study: The transplants used related donors along with nonmyeloablative bone marrow transplantation, and in the human trials mixed chimerism was transient. Before combined kidney and bone marrow transplantation, this study identified donor-specific regulatory T cells using TCRbeta sequencing and then followed those same cells after transplant. Broad study findings and their caveats: Expanding Tregs with activated donor B cells appeared to identify the most biologically relevant and donor-specific TCRbeta repertoire. Because the PCR primers were changed over time for some patients, nucleotide-level comparison could not be performed across the samples from those patients. Biological reproducibility was not directly addressed, though technical replication error appeared minimal. Because the study included only a small number of patients, the results must be confirmed in larger populations and under other immunosuppression protocols. Donor-specific Treg expansion exceeded global Treg expansion in tolerant patients, suggesting antigen-driven rather than nonspecific expansion.

For TCRbeta CDR3 sequencing, genomic DNA from the sorted cells was extracted using the QIAGEN DNeasy Blood and Tissue Kit. High-throughput TCRbeta CDR3 sequencing, which included PCR amplification with bias correction and internal controls, was done commercially through immunoSEQ. For the original study's pipeline: Unique productive TCRbeta sequences were defined by CDR3 nucleotide sequence where primers matched, and otherwise by CDR3 amino acid sequence together with Vbeta and Jbeta genes. Sorting error was corrected by removing sequences shared between sorted populations at a frequency ratio of 2:1 or less, and the remaining shared sequences were assigned to the higher population. Donor-reactive sequences were defined as at least 5-fold expanded in CFSE-low cells versus unstimulated cells, with frequency of at least 0.01% in CFSE-low cells. Repertoire divergence was quantified by Jensen-Shannon divergence using the top 100 TCRbeta sequences ranked by frequency. For samples with multiple sequencing runs, sorting error was corrected in each run separately before the runs were combined. The table comes from immuneACCESS by way of TCRdb, which keeps in-frame sequences with V and J called. Part of the clones is missing from these tables; in studies checked, under half for an unresolved V gene and the rest for unknown reasons. The V and J calls and clone size come from that table; D and trimming were worked out from the DNA. The sample table shows 100,000 to 130,000 clones, and roughly 90% are seen once. Approximately 0.3% of the sample lies in the top ten.

The CDR3, cysteine through phenylalanine, is 15 amino acids long. The sequence is cut down to CDR3 DNA, 45 bases in frame from base 1. V is shortened by 4 bases, J by 5 bases, and the region joining them spans 17 bases. CDR1 and CDR2, looked up from the germline V gene, are ENHRY and SYGVKD. The time point label for this specimen denotes: blood sample drawn before combined kidney and bone marrow transplant. Thawed PBMCs were FACS-sorted into unstimulated Tregs (CD4+CD25+CD127-), CD4+ non-Tregs (CD4+CD25-), CD4 cells and CD8 cells. 4 combined kidney and bone marrow transplant recipients from the ITN036ST trial were included as patients, and samples were available only from these trial subjects. Healthy control blood was processed to PBMCs by Ficoll density gradient and cryopreserved, and patient PBMCs were collected before and after transplant. This clone turned up a few times. No antigen is known for it. Base qualities were left out, and no much larger clone turns up one base away.

This TCR was sampled from a human donor who received a combined kidney and bone marrow transplant. The chain was built from TRBV10-3 and TRBJ1-2, with an unclear D gene assignment. Specimen: CD4+ T cells from blood, collected before the transplant. The CDR3: CAISVRTDQPYGYTF. Read as DNA, the sequence is TGTGCCATCAGTGTGCGGACTGACCAACCTTATGGCTACACCTTC.